The present entry profiles one T cell receptor (beta chain) with its context. Antigen specificity is unknown. Sequencing was performed with immunoSEQ multiplex PCR; in TCRdb, only in-frame clones are kept and a portion is missing. In the table there are about 73,000 clones, roughly 87% of which are singletons. The data were taken from a study of T cell responses to AZD1222 COVID-19 vaccine. Whole-study results and caveats: No day 14 peak samples; only post-peak repertoires were characterized. Reportedly, close to half of spike-specific TCRs are directed against unmutated variant regions.

Looked up from germline, CDR1 is SGHRS and CDR2 is YFSETQ. The junction had 5 bases not matched to a gene; V was cut back by 0 bases and J by 2 bases. The CDR3 consists of 17 residues. It was second doses at about 4 or about 12 weeks that were pooled. Sequencing was performed on peripheral blood, taken 28 days after the second AZD1222 dose. This clonotype was obtained from an adult who received the AZD1222 COVID-19 vaccine. J is TRBJ2-5 and V is TRBV5-1, with 12 bases fitting TRBD2. CDR3 protein: CASSLGWTSGTQETQYF. DNA of the CDR3: TGCGCCAGCAGCTTGGGTTGGACTAGCGGGACACAAGAGACCCAGTACTTC.